The 18 T cell receptor beta chains below were found in one sample sequenced in a study of glioma-infiltrating T cells. TCR alpha and beta CDR3 regions were amplified from RNA using iRepertoire nested multiplex PCR. In TCRdb, the multiplex PCR reads were re-called with MiXCR into one record per CDR3 protein. The table includes approximately 130,000 distinct CDR3 sequences, around 25% detected once. The sequencing input was glioma tissue, nonneoplastic brain tissue, or PBMCs (not recorded which). These receptors originate from a human donor with low-grade glioma or glioblastoma, undergoing nonglioma brain surgery, or in good health (not recorded which).

The CDR3 DNA sequence: TGTGCCAGCAGCCAGGACCGAAACGAGCAGTACGTC. Amino acids: CASSQDRNEQYV. This chain joins TRBV12-3 or TRBV12-4 and TRBJ2-7, with D unclear. Trimming stripped 6 bases from V and 5 bases from J, with 11 bases between. This CDR3 is 12 amino acids long.

This clonotype was counted ten times or more. This chain joins TRBV6-6 and TRBJ2-3; D not resolved. Trimming took off 1 base at V and 2 bases at J, with 7 bases between the two ends. The CDR3 is 14 residues long. Germline loops: CDR1 MNHNY, CDR2 SVGAGI (reference sequence). CDR3 in amino acids: CASSYLVDTDTQYF. The CDR3 region has the DNA TGTGCCAGCAGTTACTTGGTTGACACAGATACGCAGTATTTT.

The chain joins TRBV7-2 to TRBJ1-5; TRBD1 agrees at 7 bases. The CDR3 is made up of 14 amino acids. With 6 bases clipped from V and 8 bases from J, the junction kept 10 bases outside the gene matches. Germline V gene sequence: CDR1 SGHTA, CDR2 FQGNSA. The chain's CDR3 is CASSQTGRYKPQHF. The DNA of the CDR3 is TGTGCCAGCAGTCAGACAGGGCGGTATAAGCCCCAGCATTTT.

This clonotype was seen many times. This rearrangement joins TRBV6-1 to TRBJ2-2; D might be TRBD1 (6 bases). Trimming removed 8 bases from V and 3 bases from J, with 16 bases in between. CDR1 and CDR2 from the germline V gene are MNHNS and SASEGT. The CDR3 sequence is 15 residues long. The CDR3 sequence: CASVPGHRDTGELFF. The DNA of the CDR3 is TGTGCCAGCGTTCCGGGACATAGAGACACCGGGGAGCTGTTTTTT.

This clonotype was recorded many times. The gene calls are TRBV6-1 and TRBJ1-1, with a possible D match to TRBD1 (5 bases). The CDR3 length is 14 residues. CDR1 MNHNS and CDR2 SASEGT come from the germline V gene. Trimming cost V 5 bases and J 7 bases, with 17 bases left between them. CDR3 coding DNA: TGTGCCAGCAGTTATTCCGGGTCCCAGGGTGAAGCTTTCTTT. It codes for CASSYSGSQGEAFF.

This chain links TRBV6-2 or TRBV6-3 with TRBJ2-7; 8 positions agree with TRBD2. V was clipped by 9 bases and J by 6 bases; unmatched bases: 10. The CDR3 extends over 13 amino acids. Germline CDR1 reads MNHEY; CDR2 reads SVGEGT. CDR3 residues: CARRGGPAREQYV. The CDR3 bases are TGTGCCAGACGCGGGGGGCCAGCTCGCGAGCAGTACGTC.

The chain links TRBV29-1 to TRBJ2-3, with D possibly TRBD2 on 7 matching bases. V lost 7 bases and J lost 4, with 18 bases in between. CDR3 size: 14 residues. Germline loops: CDR1 SQVTM, CDR2 ANQGSEA. This CDR3 is CSAGGRGGADTQYF. The CDR3 DNA reads as TGCAGCGCCGGGGGCAGGGGAGGGGCAGATACGCAGTATTTT.

V usage is TRBV7-2 and J usage is TRBJ1-3; no firm D call. The CDR3 has 15 amino acids. V lost 1 base and J 0 bases, leaving 7 bases between the germline ends. In germline, CDR1 is SGHTA, CDR2 FQGNSA. The CDR3 spells CASSLVLLSGNTIYF. For the CDR3, the DNA is TGTGCCAGCAGCTTAGTGTTACTCTCTGGAAACACCATATATTTT.

As regards this clonotype: With a much larger clone just one base away, this may be a read error. The chain joins TRBV24-1 to TRBJ2-1; 10 nucleotides agree with TRBD1. CDR1 is KGHDR and CDR2 is SFDVKD in the germline V gene. The CDR3 is 17 residues long. As DNA, the CDR3 is TGTGCCACCAGTGCAGAGCCCGGGACAGGGGCCTTCAATGAGCAGCTCTTC. Amino acids: CATSAEPGTGAFNEQLF.

This clonotype has a handful of counts. The chain couples TRBV18 to TRBJ1-1; TRBD1 agrees at 8 bases. The V segment lost 3 bases and the J segment 6 bases; nucleotides outside the gene matches: 15. Germline V gene data show CDR1 as KGHSH and CDR2 as LQKENI. The length of the CDR3 is 17 residues. The DNA of the CDR3 is TGTGCCAGCTCACCTATATGGCAGGGGGCATCGGTCCCTGAAGCTTTCTTT. As protein: CASSPIWQGASVPEAFF. The variable domain in full, completed from reference TRBV18 and TRBJ1-1, reads NAGVMQNPRHLVRRRGQEARLRCSPMKGHSHVYWYRQLPEEGLKFMVYLQKENIIDESGMPKERFSAEFPKEGPSILRIQQVVRGDSAAYFCASSPIWQGASVPEAFFGQGTRLTVV.

Points on this clonotype: This may stem from a read error, because a much larger clone lies one nucleotide away. The CDR3 loop is CSARDSIRLNAGELFF. CDR3 DNA: TGCAGTGCTAGAGATTCGATCAGGCTGAACGCCGGGGAGCTGTTTTTT. The gene calls are TRBV20-1 and TRBJ2-2; D is undetermined. The CDR3 consists of 16 residues. Per the germline V gene, CDR1 is DFQATT and CDR2 is SNEGSKA (reference sequence).

In its sample, this clonotype was seen many times. The CDR3 is CATSEPDNYNEQFF. The CDR3 region has the DNA TGTGCCACCAGTGAACCCGACAACTACAATGAGCAGTTCTTC. The genes are TRBV24-1 and TRBJ2-1; the D is unclear. Trimming took 4 bases from V and 3 from J, leaving 9 bases between them. The germline V gene encodes CDR1 KGHDR and CDR2 SFDVKD. CDR3 length equals 14 residues.

This clonotype has more than one count but fewer than ten. The CDR3 protein is CASSFRGRGVTDTQYF. The CDR3 DNA reads TGTGCCAGCAGTTTCCGGGGGAGGGGGGTCACAGATACGCAGTATTTT. V is TRBV27 and J is TRBJ2-3; the D gene is possibly TRBD2 (7 bases). Trimming shortened V by 3 bases and J by 2 bases, and 15 bases separated the two germline ends. Germline CDR1 MNHEY, CDR2 SMNVEV (reference sequence). The CDR3 has 16 amino acids.

The gene calls are TRBV19 and TRBJ1-5; 7 bases align to TRBD1. From germline, CDR1 is LNHDA and CDR2 SQIVND (reference sequence). V was clipped by 2 bases and J by 0 bases; unmatched bases: 7. The CDR3 has 17 amino acids. Here the CDR3 reads CASSIRQGVPSNQPQHF. The DNA for the CDR3 is TGTGCCAGTAGTATACGACAGGGTGTCCCTAGCAATCAGCCCCAGCATTTT.

This clonotype was seen a handful of times. The chain is built from TRBV12-3 or TRBV12-4 and TRBJ2-5, with 9 bases lining up with TRBD2. Trimming at V came to 6 bases and at J to 2 bases, leaving 10 bases not matched to a gene. The CDR3 extends over 16 amino acids. This CDR3 reads CASSWERGAGQETQYF. In nucleotides, the CDR3 is TGTGCCAGCAGCTGGGAGCGGGGGGCCGGTCAAGAGACCCAGTACTTC.

V is TRBV3-1 and J is TRBJ2-3, with TRBD2 identical over 10 bases. This CDR3 has 16 residues. V shed 2 bases and J 2 bases; nucleotides not matched to a gene: 4. Germline assignment: CDR1 LGHDT and CDR2 YNNKEL (reference sequence). CDR3 DNA: TGTGCCAGCAGCCAACTAGCGGGGGCCCTCACAGATACGCAGTATTTT. Its translation: CASSQLAGALTDTQYF.

The V call is TRBV6-1, the J call TRBJ1-2, with 7 bases fitting TRBD1. J gave up 0 bases and V 5 bases, and 6 bases lay outside the gene matches. Germline V CDR1 and CDR2: MNHNS, SASEGT. CDR3 length: 15 residues. The CDR3 loop is CASSSPTGTNYGYTF. CDR3 bases: TGTGCCAGCAGTTCCCCGACAGGGACTAACTATGGCTACACCTTC.

This clonotype was seen many times. The chain is built from TRBV7-2 and TRBJ2-1; perhaps D is TRBD1 or TRBD2 (5 bases each). Germline V lookup: CDR1 SGHTA, CDR2 FQGNSA. The V and J ends lost 0 bases and 9 bases respectively, with 18 bases between them. CDR3 length equals 16 residues. The CDR3 here is CASSLAPSFGAGEQFF. As DNA, the CDR3 is TGTGCCAGCAGCTTAGCGCCTAGCTTCGGGGCTGGTGAGCAGTTCTTC.